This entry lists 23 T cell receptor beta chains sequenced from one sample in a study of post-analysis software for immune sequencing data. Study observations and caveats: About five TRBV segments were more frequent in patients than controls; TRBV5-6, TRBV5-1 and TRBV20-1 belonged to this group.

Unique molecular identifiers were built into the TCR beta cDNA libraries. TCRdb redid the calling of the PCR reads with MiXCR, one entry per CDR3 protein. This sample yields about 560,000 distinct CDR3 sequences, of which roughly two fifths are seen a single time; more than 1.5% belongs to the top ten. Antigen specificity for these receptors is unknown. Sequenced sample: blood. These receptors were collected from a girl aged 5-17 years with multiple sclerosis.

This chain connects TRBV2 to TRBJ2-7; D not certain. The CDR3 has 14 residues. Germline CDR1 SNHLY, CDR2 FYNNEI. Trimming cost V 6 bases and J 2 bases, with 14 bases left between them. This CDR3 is CASSEDDGAYEQYF. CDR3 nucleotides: TGTGCCAGCAGCGAGGATGACGGAGCCTACGAGCAGTACTTC.

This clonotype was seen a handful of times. The CDR3 loop reads CAISESKREVYEQYF. As DNA, the CDR3 is TGTGCCATCAGTGAGTCGAAGCGGGAGGTTTACGAGCAGTACTTC. This chain joins TRBV10-3 and TRBJ2-7; 9 bases line up with TRBD2. Trimming cost V 0 bases and J 4 bases; bases outside gene matches: 4. Germline CDR1 reads ENHRY; CDR2 reads SYGVKD. The CDR3 consists of 15 residues.

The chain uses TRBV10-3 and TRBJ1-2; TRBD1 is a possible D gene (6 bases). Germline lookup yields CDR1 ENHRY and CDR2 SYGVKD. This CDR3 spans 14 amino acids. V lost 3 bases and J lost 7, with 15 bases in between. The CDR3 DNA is TGTGCCATCAGTGATGCAGGGGATAGCGGTGGCTACACCTTC. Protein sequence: CAISDAGDSGGYTF.

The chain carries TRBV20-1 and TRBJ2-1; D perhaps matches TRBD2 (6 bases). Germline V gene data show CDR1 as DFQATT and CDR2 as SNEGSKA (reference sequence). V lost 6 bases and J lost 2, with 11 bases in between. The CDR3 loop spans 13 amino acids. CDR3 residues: CSAGTGAYNEQFF. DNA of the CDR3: TGCAGTGCCGGGACGGGGGCCTACAATGAGCAGTTCTTC.

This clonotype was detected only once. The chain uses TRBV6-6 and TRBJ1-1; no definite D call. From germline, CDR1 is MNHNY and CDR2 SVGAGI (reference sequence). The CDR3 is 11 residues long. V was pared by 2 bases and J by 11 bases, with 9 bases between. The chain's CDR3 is CASSYDRKAFF. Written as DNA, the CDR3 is TGTGCCAGCAGTTACGATAGGAAGGCTTTCTTT.

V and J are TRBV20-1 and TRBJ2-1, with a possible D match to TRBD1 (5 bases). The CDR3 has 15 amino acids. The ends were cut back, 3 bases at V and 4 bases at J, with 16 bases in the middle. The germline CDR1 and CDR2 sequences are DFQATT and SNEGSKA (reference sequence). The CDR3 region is CSARVTQGSYNEQFF. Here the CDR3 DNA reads TGCAGTGCTAGGGTAACGCAGGGATCGTACAATGAGCAGTTCTTC.

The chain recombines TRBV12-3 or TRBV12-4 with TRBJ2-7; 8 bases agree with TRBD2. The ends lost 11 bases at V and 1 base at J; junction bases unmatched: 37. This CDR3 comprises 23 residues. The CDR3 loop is CAGDTSGPPGFSGPPWLSYEQYF. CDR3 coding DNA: TGTGCCGGAGACACTAGCGGACCCCCCGGGTTTAGCGGACCCCCCTGGTTGTCCTACGAGCAGTACTTC.

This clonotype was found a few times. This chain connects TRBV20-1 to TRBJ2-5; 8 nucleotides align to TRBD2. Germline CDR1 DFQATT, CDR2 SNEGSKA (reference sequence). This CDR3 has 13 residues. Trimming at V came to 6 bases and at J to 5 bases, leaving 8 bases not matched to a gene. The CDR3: CSARGLAAETQYF. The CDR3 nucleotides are TGCAGTGCGCGAGGACTAGCAGCTGAGACCCAGTACTTC.

The CDR3 DNA follows: TGCGCCAGCAGCTTGGTTTTAGCGGGGGAAGATACGCAGTATTTT. Translating it yields CASSLVLAGEDTQYF. The chain has TRBV5-1 and TRBJ2-3; TRBD2 aligns across 9 bases. Germline lookup yields CDR1 SGHRS and CDR2 YFSETQ. The CDR3 totals 15 residues. The V gene end was trimmed by 0 bases and the J gene end by 5 bases; junction bases not matched to a gene: 4.

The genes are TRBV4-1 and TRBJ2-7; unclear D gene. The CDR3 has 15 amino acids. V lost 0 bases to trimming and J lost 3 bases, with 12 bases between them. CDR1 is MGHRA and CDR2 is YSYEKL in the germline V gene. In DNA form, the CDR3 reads TGCGCCAGCAGCCAAGATAAACCGGACGGCTACGAGCAGTACTTC. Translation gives CASSQDKPDGYEQYF.

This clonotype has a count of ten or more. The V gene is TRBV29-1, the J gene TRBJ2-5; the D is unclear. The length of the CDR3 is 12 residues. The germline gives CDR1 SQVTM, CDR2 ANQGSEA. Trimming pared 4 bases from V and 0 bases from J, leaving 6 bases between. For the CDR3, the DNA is TGCAGCGTTGCCCGGGACCAAGAGACCCAGTACTTC. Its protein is CSVARDQETQYF.

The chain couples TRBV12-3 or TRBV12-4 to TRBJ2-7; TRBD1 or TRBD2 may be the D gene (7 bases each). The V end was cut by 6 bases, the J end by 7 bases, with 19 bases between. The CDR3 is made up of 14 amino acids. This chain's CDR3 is CASRPRGGFNEQYF. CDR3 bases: TGTGCCAGCAGGCCCAGGGGGGGCTTCAATGAGCAGTACTTC.

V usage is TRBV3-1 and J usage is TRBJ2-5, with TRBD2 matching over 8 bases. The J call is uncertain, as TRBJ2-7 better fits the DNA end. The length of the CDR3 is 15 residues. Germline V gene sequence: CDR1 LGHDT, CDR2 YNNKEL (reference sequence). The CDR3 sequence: CASSLKGLAGYEQYF. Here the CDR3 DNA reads TGTGCCAGCAGCTTAAAGGGTCTAGCGGGCTACGAGCAGTACTTC.

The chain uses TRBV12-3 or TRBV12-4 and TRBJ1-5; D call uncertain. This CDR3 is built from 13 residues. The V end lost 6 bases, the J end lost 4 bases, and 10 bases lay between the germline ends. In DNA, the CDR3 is TGTGCCAGCAGCGGGGATCCAAATCAGCCCCAGCATTTT. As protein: CASSGDPNQPQHF.

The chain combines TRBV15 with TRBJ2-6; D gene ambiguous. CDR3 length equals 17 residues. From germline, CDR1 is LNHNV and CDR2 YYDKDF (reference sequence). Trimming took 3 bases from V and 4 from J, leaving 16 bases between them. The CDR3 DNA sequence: TGTGCCACCAGCAGGAACACAAGGGTTTACGGGGCCAACGTCCTGACTTTC. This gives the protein CATSRNTRVYGANVLTF.

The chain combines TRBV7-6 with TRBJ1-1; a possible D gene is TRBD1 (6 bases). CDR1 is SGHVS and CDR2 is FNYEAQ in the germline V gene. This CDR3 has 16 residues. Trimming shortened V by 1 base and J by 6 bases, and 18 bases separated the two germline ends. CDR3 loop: CASSLEVPQGSAEAFF. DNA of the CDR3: TGTGCCAGCAGCTTAGAGGTCCCCCAGGGGAGCGCTGAAGCTTTCTTT.

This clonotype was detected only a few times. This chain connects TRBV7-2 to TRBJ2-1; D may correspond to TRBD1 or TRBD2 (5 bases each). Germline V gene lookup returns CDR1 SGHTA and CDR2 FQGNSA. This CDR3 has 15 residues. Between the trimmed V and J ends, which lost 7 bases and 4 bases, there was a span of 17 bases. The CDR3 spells CASNVGRVGYNEQFF. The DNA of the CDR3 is TGTGCCAGCAACGTGGGGCGGGTGGGTTACAATGAGCAGTTCTTC. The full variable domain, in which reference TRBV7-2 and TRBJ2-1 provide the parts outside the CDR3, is GAGVSQSPSNKVTEKGKDVELRCDPISGHTALYWYRQSLGQGLEFLIYFQGNSAPDKSGLPSDRFSAERTGGSVSTLTIQRTQQEDSAVYLCASNVGRVGYNEQFFGPGTRLTVL.

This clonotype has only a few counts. CDR3 nucleotides: TGTGCCAGCAGTGAACAGGGCTGGGAGGAGTACTTC. Translated, it gives CASSEQGWEEYF. This chain links TRBV2 with TRBJ2-5; tentative D call: TRBD2 (6 bases). Trimming shortened V by 2 bases and J by 12 bases, and 13 bases separated the two germline ends. Germline loops: CDR1 SNHLY, CDR2 FYNNEI. This CDR3 is 12 amino acids long. Together with reference TRBV2 and TRBJ2-5, the CDR3 gives the full variable domain: EPEVTQTPSHQVTQMGQEVILRCVPISNHLYFYWYRQILGQKVEFLVSFYNNEISEKSEIFDDQFSVERPDGSNFTLKIRSTKLEDSAMYFCASSEQGWEEYFGPGTRLLVL.

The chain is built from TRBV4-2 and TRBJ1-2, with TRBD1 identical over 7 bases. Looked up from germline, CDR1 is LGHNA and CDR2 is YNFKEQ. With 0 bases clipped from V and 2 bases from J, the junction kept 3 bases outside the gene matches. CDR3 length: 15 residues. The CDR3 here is CASSQEQGPNYGYTF. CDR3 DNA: TGTGCCAGCAGCCAAGAACAGGGGCCAAACTATGGCTACACCTTC.

The CDR3 nucleotides are TGTGCCAGCAGACGACTAGCGGGGGGGCGGGAGACCCAGTACTTC. Encoded protein: CASRRLAGGRETQYF. The chain is built from TRBV6-1 and TRBJ2-5; 14 bases agree with TRBD2. V shed 6 bases and J 5 bases; nucleotides not matched to a gene: 5. Germline V gene data show CDR1 as MNHNS and CDR2 as SASEGT. The CDR3 covers 15 residues.

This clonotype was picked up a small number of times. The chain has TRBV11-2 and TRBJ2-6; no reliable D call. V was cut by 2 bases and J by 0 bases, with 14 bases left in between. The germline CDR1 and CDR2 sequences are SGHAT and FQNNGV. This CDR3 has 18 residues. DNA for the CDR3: TGTGCCAGCAGCTTAAGGAGCCAACCTAGCTCTGGGGCCAACGTCCTGACTTTC. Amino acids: CASSLRSQPSSGANVLTF.

Here the CDR3 reads CASFGPEPRIYGYTF. The CDR3 DNA reads TGTGCCAGCTTTGGACCCGAACCCCGCATCTATGGCTACACCTTC. V gene TRBV6-1 combines with J gene TRBJ1-2; no firm D call. V was clipped by 8 bases and J by 4 bases, with 20 bases between them. There are 15 residues in the CDR3. Germline CDR1 MNHNS, CDR2 SASEGT.

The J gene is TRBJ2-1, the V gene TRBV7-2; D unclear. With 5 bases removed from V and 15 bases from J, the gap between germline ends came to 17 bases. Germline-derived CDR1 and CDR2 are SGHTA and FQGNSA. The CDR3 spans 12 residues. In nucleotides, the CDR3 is TGTGCCAGCAGCCCCGGACCGGGCGGTTCGTTCTTC. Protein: CASSPGPGGSFF.